This T cell receptor beta chain was recovered during a study of neurological immune-mediated disorders. The authors made cDNA by 5'RACE with 10-nucleotide random UMIs. Every sequencing run generated in excess of 180 million TCR-beta sequences. These sequences covered 15-18 subjects. TCRdb reprocessed the 5' RACE reads via MiXCR and lists one record per CDR3 protein. The sample gives about 120,000 distinct CDR3 sequences, roughly 3.2% of which show up once; around 1.2% is in the top ten. From 2 million PBMCs stored at -80 C, the unsorted libraries were generated. J was trimmed by 5 bases and V by 0 bases; bases with no gene match: 5. This CDR3 is 15 amino acids long. The germline gives CDR1 ENHRY, CDR2 SYGVKD. In its sample, this clonotype was seen many times.

Sequenced input: PBMCs. The TCR sequence derives from a woman in her 30s with multiple sclerosis. The chain uses TRBV10-3 and TRBJ2-5; 8 bases are shared with TRBD2. This CDR3 reads CAISESTSGGETQYF. The CDR3 bases are TGTGCCATCAGTGAGTCAACTAGCGGAGGGGAGACCCAGTACTTC.